This T cell receptor (beta chain) is from a study of circulating tumor DNA in untreated peripheral T-cell lymphoma (dated by TCRdb to the early 2020s). The method behind the library was the immunoSEQ multiplex PCR assay. The table was pulled from immuneACCESS by TCRdb, which kept in-frame rearrangements only. Such tables lose some clones; where checked, under half of the loss comes from unresolved V genes, and the rest has no known cause. The sample records roughly 2,000 clones, over 75% of which are singletons. The ten largest clones represent almost 75% of the sample. Per the germline V gene, SGHRS is the CDR1 and YFSETQ is the CDR2. The CDR3 contains 14 residues, cysteine and phenylalanine counted. Only the CDR3 region is kept as DNA, spanning 42 bases read in frame from base 1. Trimming takes 4 bases off V and 6 bases off J; junction bases not matched to a gene: 8. Results and caveats for the whole study, not just this receptor: Tumor-specific clonotypes were found in over 75% of patients, coming from less than 90% of baseline tissues and about 67% of baseline serum samples.

As concerns this clone: What antigen it recognizes has not been identified. Base qualities are not at hand, and no much larger clone is one base apart.

Tumor-specific TCR clonotypes were identified by sequencing baseline tumor tissue collected before treatment. The study used next-generation sequencing of T-cell receptor sequences to monitor peripheral T-cell lymphoma patients receiving frontline treatment on a trial. The receptor was isolated from a human donor with peripheral T-cell lymphoma. The sequencing sample was made of tumor tissue. Recombination connected TRBV5-1 to TRBJ2-7; 9 nucleotides in the junction match TRBD1. The DNA sequence follows: TGCGCCAGCAGCCTGGGACAGGGTATGTCCGAGCAGTACTTC. This gives the protein CASSLGQGMSEQYF. The reference TRBV5-1 and TRBJ2-7 proteins fill in what lies around the CDR3, so the full variable domain reads KAGVTQTPRYLIKTRGQQVTLSCSPISGHRSVSWYQQTPGQGLQFLFEYFSETQRNKGNFPGRFSGRQFSNSRSEMNVSTLELGDSALYLCASSLGQGMSEQYFGPGTRLTVT.